These T cell receptor beta chains were read from a single sample in a study of blood T cell repertoires in COVID-19. TCRdb keeps only in-frame clones here, not all; method: immunoSEQ multiplex PCR. The repertoire holds 65,000 to 70,000 clones, with 79% as singletons. The material sequenced was peripheral blood. The receptors here all came from a woman aged 60-70 years with acute or convalescent COVID-19. Both conserved end residues are part of each CDR3. A D gene is named only where the DNA matches it firmly. Only part of the rows carry a size: once, few, many, or a class if the clone is expanded.

size: few
D: .
V: TRBV7-9
J: TRBJ1-1
DNA: TGTGCCAGCAGCTTAGGAGGGTGGGAGGCTTTCTTT
CDR3: CASSLGGWEAFF

size: .
D: .
V: TRBV28
J: TRBJ2-5
DNA: TGTGCCAGCAGTTTTCAGGGAAAGGCACCTATGGGCCAAGAGACCCAGTACTTC
CDR3: CASSFQGKAPMGQETQYF

size: .
D: TRBD1
V: TRBV4-2
J: TRBJ1-1
DNA: TGTGCCAGCAGCCGCGGACAGGGTTCGAACACTGAAGCTTTCTTT
CDR3: CASSRGQGSNTEAFF

size: .
D: TRBD1
V: TRBV7-2
J: TRBJ1-1
DNA: TGTGCCAGCAGCTTGGGGACAGGAGGGGCTGAAGCTTTCTTT
CDR3: CASSLGTGGAEAFF

size: once
D: TRBD1
V: TRBV5-4
J: TRBJ1-4
DNA: TGTGCCAGCAGCTCCAGGGGGCAGAGTGAAAAACTGTTTTTT
CDR3: CASSSRGQSEKLFF

size: .
D: .
V: TRBV20-1
J: TRBJ1-1
DNA: TGCAGTGCCCTACGAAACACTGAAGCTTTCTTT
CDR3: CSALRNTEAFF

size: .
D: TRBD2
V: TRBV5-1
J: TRBJ2-1
DNA: TGCGCCAGCAGCTTGGACGGGGCGCGGGGGAATGAGCAGTTCTTC
CDR3: CASSLDGARGNEQFF

size: .
D: .
V: TRBV2
J: TRBJ2-5
DNA: TGTGCCAGCAGTGAAGCGCTTTTGGGAAGGGGGACCCAGTACTTC
CDR3: CASSEALLGRGTQYF

size: .
D: .
V: TRBV5-1
J: TRBJ2-3
DNA: TGCGCCAGCAGCCGGCAGGGTACGACAGATACGCAGTATTTT
CDR3: CASSRQGTTDTQYF

size: .
D: .
V: TRBV6-2/TRBV6-3
J: TRBJ2-7
DNA: TGTGCCAGCAGTTTCGGACAAGCCTACGAGCAGTACTTC
CDR3: CASSFGQAYEQYF

size: few
D: .
V: TRBV5-6
J: TRBJ1-1
DNA: TGTGCCAGCAGCTTGGTGGGTCGCGGGACTGAAGCTTTCTTT
CDR3: CASSLVGRGTEAFF

size: once
D: .
V: TRBV13
J: TRBJ2-5
DNA: TGTGCCAGCAGCTTAGGCTTGAGAGGGGACTCGGAGACCCAGTACTTC
CDR3: CASSLGLRGDSETQYF

size: .
D: .
V: TRBV6-6
J: TRBJ2-6
DNA: TGTGCCAGCAGTCGCACTACGACAGCACTCTCTGGGGCCAACGTCCTGACTTTC
CDR3: CASSRTTTALSGANVLTF

size: .
D: TRBD1
V: TRBV7-3
J: TRBJ2-2
DNA: TGTGCCAGCAGCCCAAGTGGGGGACAGTTCACCGGGGAGCTGTTTTTT
CDR3: CASSPSGGQFTGELFF

size: .
D: TRBD2
V: TRBV7-3
J: TRBJ2-3
DNA: TGTGCCAGCAGCTTGACTAGCGGGACTGGCGCAGATACGCAGTATTTT
CDR3: CASSLTSGTGADTQYF

size: .
D: .
V: TRBV3-1/TRBV3-2
J: TRBJ1-3
DNA: TGTGCCAGCAGCCATACTACTCAGAGAGGTTCTGGAAACACCATATATTTT
CDR3: CASSHTTQRGSGNTIYF

size: .
D: TRBD1
V: TRBV7-8
J: TRBJ2-7
DNA: TGTGCCAGCAGCTTAGGCTGGACAGGGGTTGACAACGAGCAGTACTTC
CDR3: CASSLGWTGVDNEQYF

size: .
D: TRBD1
V: TRBV14
J: TRBJ2-7
DNA: TGTGCCAGCAGCCAAGAGCAGGGGGCTTTTTCAGCCGAGCAGTACTTC
CDR3: CASSQEQGAFSAEQYF